This T cell receptor beta chain was recorded in a study of OX40 agonist ivuxolimab in advanced cancers. General study findings and limits: With doses of 0.1 to 3.0 mg/kg, CD4+ and CD8+ blood T cells had undergone clonal expansion by week 6. In a subset of nonresponders, normalized T-cell clonal expansion was also low.

The V gene lost 0 bases and the J gene lost 8 bases, with 6 bases spanning the gap. The CDR3 consists of 12 residues. Germline CDR1 SGHRS, CDR2 YFSETQ. Autoimmune disease history or systemic immunosuppression led to patients being barred. On this clone: The antigen is not known.

Sequencing used immunoSEQ multiplex PCR; TCRdb keeps in-frame clones, though not all of them. The table includes about 70,000 clones, 90% to 95% detected once. The starting material was CD4+ or CD8+ T cells sorted from blood, obtained in a trial of the OX40 agonist ivuxolimab. The rearrangement joins TRBV5-1 to TRBJ2-1; D not certain. This sequence was found in an adult with an advanced solid tumor such as melanoma, head and neck, liver or kidney cancer. CDR3 sequence reads: CASSLAGYEQFF. CDR3 in DNA: TGCGCCAGCAGCTTGGCCGGGTATGAGCAGTTCTTC. The whole variable domain, filled in from reference TRBV5-1 and TRBJ2-1, reads KAGVTQTPRYLIKTRGQQVTLSCSPISGHRSVSWYQQTPGQGLQFLFEYFSETQRNKGNFPGRFSGRQFSNSRSEMNVSTLELGDSALYLCASSLAGYEQFFGPGTRLTVL.